This TCR beta chain was obtained from a study of CD8+ T cells in alopecia areata (dated by TCRdb to the late 2010s). In the study overall: Treated patients were enrolled in an open-label pilot trial of oral tofacitinib at 5 to 10 mg twice daily for moderate-to-severe alopecia areata. Patients received tofacitinib for 6 to 18 months and were then followed off drug for 6 months to check for delayed response and recurrence. For the treated patients, the SALT score, which quantifies what percentage of scalp surface area is affected, served as the measure of disease severity. In both human patients and the C3H/HeJ mouse model, the study applied high-throughput TCRbeta sequencing to look at T cell clonal expansion in alopecia areata. In humans, TCRbeta sequencing was performed on scalp tissue and on sorted CD4+ and CD8+ peripheral blood T cells from healthy controls and from patients with patchy or totalis/universalis alopecia areata. Tofacitinib-treated patients had biopsies at baseline and at 4 and 24 weeks of treatment, with a later scalp biopsy in several patients. Clonality in the scalp was compared among normal scalp (n=4), patchy alopecia areata scalp (n=8), and alopecia totalis/universalis scalp (n=8). The RNA source kit depended on sample type: the PAXgene miRNA kit for fixed scalp, the miRNeasy kit for PBMCs, and the RNeasy kit for mouse skin. immunoSEQ multiplex PCR using 35 Vbeta forward primers and 13 Jbeta reverse primers was used to amplify TCRbeta CDR3 regions.

Libraries were built with the immunoSEQ multiplex PCR assay. RNA was extracted from all samples and reverse transcribed into cDNA as template for TCR sequencing. SuperScript III was used to make first-strand cDNA, primed with a 2:1 mix of oligo-dT and random hexamers. A synthetic immune receptor repertoire was used to measure amplification bias, and any remaining bias was corrected computationally. The original pipeline was this. After raw reads were preprocessed to remove errors, the CDR3 was defined following IMGT conventions as running from the conserved cysteine to phenylalanine. Clonality was computed as 1 minus the Shannon entropy, with the entropy normalized by log2 of the number of productive unique TCRs. Scalp TCRbeta sequences were cross-referenced with sorted blood CD4 and CD8 repertoires so that the CD4 or CD8 identity of scalp clones could be inferred. Not all clones reach the TCRdb copy of this immuneACCESS table, which keeps in-frame sequences only. Checked studies attribute under half of the gap to unresolved V genes and leave the rest unexplained. V and J calls and clone size are given by that table; D and trimming were obtained from the DNA. Here the sample has more than 110,000 clones; 45% to 60% occur a single time. The ten largest account for approximately 15% of the sample.

The CDR3 sequence holds 17 residues, the cysteine and phenylalanine included. The DNA shown is the 51-base CDR3, in frame from base 1. CDR1 and CDR2, per the germline V gene (reference sequence), are LNHNV and YYDKDF. V and J lose 5 bases and 1 base, and a span of 18 bases separates them. The meaning of the sample's time point label: 4 weeks on oral tofacitinib. Explained via the paper, the treatment or condition label denotes: oral pan-JAK inhibitor, 5-10 mg twice daily. Lesional scalp punch biopsies and peripheral blood were obtained from alopecia areata patients. PBMCs were isolated by density centrifugation and stained for CD3, CD4 and CD8, after which CD4+ and CD8+ T cells were sorted on a FACSAria. What the study reported, not specific to this receptor: Because the treated cohort was small and had just a single nonresponder, larger studies are needed to establish links between baseline CD8+ expansion and response. Tofacitinib significantly decreased scalp clonality and the number of expanded CD8+ clones among the top 100 scalp clones. Many expanded lesional clones were found to persist in scalp and blood during tofacitinib treatment, and relapse after treatment cessation may be partly explained by this persistence. Unlike mouse skin, which is dominated by gammadelta T cells, normal human skin has resident alphabeta T cells that are also sequenced, and this complicates analysis of the scalp TCR repertoire. Lesional scalp, especially in alopecia totalis/universalis, showed higher clonality and more expanded CD8+ clones than normal scalp, suggesting antigenic drive. TCR sequences shared between patients were less clear than in mice, possibly partly because of HLA diversity in the patient population.

This clone turned up a few times. It has no known antigen specificity. No much larger clone is present one base from it, and per-base qualities are unavailable. The chain uses TRBV15 and TRBJ2-4, with the D gene call left open. The TCR was taken from a human donor with alopecia areata. Material: CD8+ T cells sorted from blood, obtained at week 4, from a patient treated with tofacitinib. The CDR3 reads CATSLTSWVGAKNIQYF. The sequenced DNA: TGTGCCACCAGCCTCACTTCTTGGGTTGGGGCCAAAAACATTCAGTACTTC.